The rows below give T cell receptor beta chains drawn from one sample of a study of technical replicates of blood from a handful of donors. TCRdb's copy holds only in-frame clones and misses some; the assay was immunoSEQ multiplex PCR. The sample lists 95,000 to 100,000 clones; 90% to 97% were seen once. Material: T cells isolated from PBMCs. The source of these receptors is a human donor in good health. Both conserved end residues are part of each CDR3. The order of the fields is CDR3 length, V gene, J gene, D gene, clone size, CDR3 protein, CDR3 DNA. The D gene is left open where the match is weak. For some rows the clone size is stated as once, few or many, or as a class when expanded; others skip it.

14	TRBV14	TRBJ1-4	.	.	CASSQVRQTEKLFF	TGTGCCAGCAGCCAAGTGCGACAAACAGAAAAACTGTTTTTT
14	TRBV27	TRBJ2-2	TRBD1	once	CASSDRDPTGELFF	TGTGCCAGCAGTGACAGGGATCCCACCGGGGAGCTGTTTTTT
12	TRBV30	TRBJ1-1	TRBD1	few	CAWRGQGTEAFF	TGTGCCTGGAGGGGACAGGGGACTGAAGCTTTCTTT
17	TRBV19	TRBJ2-7	TRBD2	.	CASSIGGSGIVSGEQYF	TGTGCCAGTAGTATAGGAGGTAGCGGGATCGTCTCGGGCGAGCAGTACTTC
15	TRBV18	TRBJ2-5	TRBD2	.	CASSPPTSGGETQYF	TGTGCCAGCTCACCACCGACTAGCGGGGGAGAGACCCAGTACTTC
13	TRBV10-2	TRBJ1-2	.	.	CASSESMGAGYTF	TGCGCCAGCAGTGAGTCGATGGGGGCTGGCTACACCTTC
18	TRBV5-6	TRBJ2-7	TRBD2	.	CASSRPGAGSFVSYEQYF	TGTGCCAGCAGCCGACCGGGAGCGGGAAGTTTTGTTTCCTACGAGCAGTACTTC
12	TRBV19	TRBJ2-3	TRBD2	once	CASGGATDTQYF	TGTGCCAGCGGGGGGGCGACAGATACGCAGTATTTT
18	TRBV28	TRBJ2-5	.	.	CASSFSSQGGGDQETQYF	TGTGCCAGCAGTTTCTCCTCTCAGGGCGGTGGGGACCAAGAGACCCAGTACTTC
15	TRBV18	TRBJ1-5	.	.	CASSPVAGLGQPQHF	TGTGCCAGCTCACCAGTGGCAGGTTTAGGTCAGCCCCAGCATTTT
17	TRBV18	TRBJ1-5	.	.	CASSPEEGAVGNQPQHF	TGTGCCAGCTCACCAGAAGAGGGAGCAGTGGGCAATCAGCCCCAGCATTTT
14	TRBV27	TRBJ1-5	.	.	CASSKGGSNQPQHF	TGTGCCAGCAGTAAGGGGGGGTCCAATCAGCCCCAGCATTTT
12	TRBV5-1	TRBJ2-7	.	.	CASSRGGYEQYF	TGCGCCAGCAGCAGGGGCGGCTACGAGCAGTACTTC
15	TRBV19	TRBJ2-3	.	.	CASSTTQGPTDTQYF	TGTGCCAGTAGTACAACCCAGGGGCCAACAGATACGCAGTATTTT
16	TRBV5-1	TRBJ2-7	TRBD1	.	CASSLGPGTGEEEQYF	TGCGCCAGCAGCTTGGGACCCGGGACAGGGGAAGAGGAGCAGTACTTC
14	TRBV28	TRBJ1-2	TRBD1	.	CASSRDRGGRGYTF	TGTGCCAGTTCCCGGGACAGGGGAGGGAGAGGCTACACCTTC
16	TRBV18	TRBJ2-3	.	.	CASSPPGAGGIDTQYF	TGTGCCAGCTCACCACCGGGGGCTGGTGGTATAGATACGCAGTATTTT
14	TRBV29-1	TRBJ2-1	TRBD1	.	CSVGRDRVYNEQFF	TGCAGCGTCGGCCGGGACAGGGTCTACAATGAGCAGTTCTTC
17	TRBV4-1	TRBJ2-4	TRBD2	.	CASSQGLRGEAKNIQYF	TGCGCCAGCAGCCAAGGGTTGCGGGGGGAGGCCAAAAACATTCAGTACTTC
13	TRBV21-1	TRBJ2-2	.	.	CASSKQGTGELFF	TGTGCCAGCAGCAAACAGGGCACCGGGGAGCTGTTTTTT
18	TRBV7-2	TRBJ2-5	TRBD2	.	CASSSGGLAGVSQETQYF	TGTGCCAGCAGCTCCGGGGGGCTAGCGGGAGTTTCACAAGAGACCCAGTACTTC
14	TRBV5-1	TRBJ2-1	.	.	CASSTLQQTNEQFF	TGCGCCAGCAGCACGTTACAGCAAACCAATGAGCAGTTCTTC
13	TRBV11-3	TRBJ1-1	.	.	CASSPNRLTEAFF	TGTGCCAGCAGCCCGAACAGGCTGACTGAAGCTTTCTTT
15	TRBV14	TRBJ1-2	TRBD1	.	CASSPPGQGFYGYTF	TGTGCCAGCAGCCCCCCGGGACAGGGTTTCTATGGCTACACCTTC
15	TRBV5-1	TRBJ2-5	TRBD1	.	CASSLGDRAGETQYF	TGCGCCAGCAGCTTGGGGGACAGGGCCGGGGAGACCCAGTACTTC
11	TRBV7-9	TRBJ2-7	.	.	CATAGFEEQYF	TGTGCCACGGCCGGGTTCGAGGAGCAGTACTTC
15	TRBV19	TRBJ1-1	TRBD1	.	CASTLLQGANTEAFF	TGTGCCAGTACCCTACTACAGGGGGCCAACACTGAAGCTTTCTTT
13	TRBV19	TRBJ1-6	.	once	CASSISPNSPLHF	TGTGCCAGTAGTATTTCTCCCAATTCACCCCTCCACTTT
16	TRBV15	TRBJ2-1	.	once	CATSRGYGGIYNEQFF	TGTGCCACCAGCAGAGGGTACGGCGGAATATACAATGAGCAGTTCTTC
17	TRBV27	TRBJ2-1	TRBD2	.	CASSPWTSAGLYNEQFF	TGTGCCAGCAGTCCCTGGACTAGCGCGGGACTTTACAATGAGCAGTTCTTC
13	TRBV5-1	TRBJ1-2	.	.	CASSLDSYNGYTF	TGCGCCAGCAGCTTAGACAGCTATAATGGCTACACCTTC
15	TRBV30	TRBJ2-3	TRBD2	.	CAWTKGAGVPDTQYF	TGTGCCTGGACCAAGGGAGCGGGGGTGCCAGATACGCAGTATTTT
14	TRBV15	TRBJ2-1	.	.	CATSRRALANEQFF	TGTGCCACCAGCAGACGGGCGCTAGCCAATGAGCAGTTCTTC
14	TRBV4-1	TRBJ2-3	TRBD2	.	CASSQRDYTDTQYF	TGCGCCAGCAGCCAACGGGACTACACAGATACGCAGTATTTT
11	TRBV28	TRBJ1-2	TRBD1	once	CASSYRGSYTF	TGTGCCAGCAGTTACAGGGGCAGCTACACCTTC
12	TRBV2	TRBJ2-7	.	.	CASSPGGYEQYF	TGTGCCAGCAGTCCCGGGGGATACGAGCAGTACTTC
14	TRBV11-2	TRBJ1-2	.	.	CASSRTDSNYGYTF	TGTGCCAGCAGTCGGACAGATTCTAACTATGGCTACACCTTC
16	TRBV5-5	TRBJ2-2	TRBD1	.	CASSFGQGARPGELFF	TGTGCCAGCAGCTTCGGACAGGGGGCGCGCCCCGGGGAGCTGTTTTTT
17	TRBV9	TRBJ2-7	TRBD2	.	CASSGGGPSGSIYEQYF	TGTGCCAGCAGCGGAGGAGGCCCTAGCGGGAGTATCTACGAGCAGTACTTC
16	TRBV4-2	TRBJ2-1	.	.	CASSQDLRDFGNEQFF	TGTGCCAGCAGCCAAGACTTGAGGGACTTTGGCAATGAGCAGTTCTTC
12	TRBV5-1	TRBJ2-5	.	.	CASSLVAETQYF	TGCGCCAGCAGCTTAGTCGCGGAGACCCAGTACTTC
16	TRBV6-5	TRBJ1-2	TRBD1	.	CASSYSRTGERSGYTF	TGTGCCAGCAGTTACTCCCGGACAGGGGAACGAAGTGGCTACACCTTC
12	TRBV29-1	TRBJ2-3	TRBD1	.	CSVWTGSDTQYF	TGCAGCGTGTGGACAGGGTCAGATACGCAGTATTTT
13	TRBV6-8	TRBJ1-5	.	.	CASPPSTNQPQHF	TGTGCCAGCCCCCCCTCAACTAATCAGCCCCAGCATTTT
14	TRBV4-1	TRBJ2-7	.	.	CASSQEPTDLEQYF	TGCGCCAGCAGCCAAGAGCCGACAGATCTCGAGCAGTACTTC
14	TRBV30	TRBJ1-1	.	.	CAWSVQDPNTEAFF	TGTGCCTGGAGTGTCCAGGATCCGAACACTGAAGCTTTCTTT
15	TRBV14	TRBJ1-2	TRBD1	.	CASSQYGTGGNGYTF	TGTGCCAGCAGCCAATATGGGACAGGGGGCAATGGCTACACCTTC
13	TRBV5-8	TRBJ2-2	.	.	CASSLVETGELFF	TGTGCCAGCAGCTTGGTTGAGACCGGGGAGCTGTTTTTT
12	TRBV30	TRBJ2-5	.	.	CAWDQAQETQYF	TGTGCCTGGGACCAGGCCCAAGAGACCCAGTACTTC
15	TRBV6-6	TRBJ1-4	.	.	CASRTLGGPNEKLFF	TGTGCCAGCAGGACCCTGGGGGGGCCTAATGAAAAACTGTTTTTT
13	TRBV7-9	TRBJ2-7	.	.	CASSYNLLDEQYF	TGTGCCAGCAGCTATAACTTACTGGACGAGCAGTACTTC
14	TRBV6-5	TRBJ1-1	.	.	CASSYSSGDAEAFF	TGTGCCAGCAGTTACTCGTCAGGGGATGCTGAAGCTTTCTTT
16	TRBV7-9	TRBJ1-1	.	.	CASSTYPSQVNTEAFF	TGTGCCAGCAGCACCTACCCTTCCCAGGTGAACACTGAAGCTTTCTTT
15	TRBV7-2	TRBJ1-2	TRBD1	.	CASSLAKGALYGYTF	TGTGCCAGCAGCTTAGCGAAGGGGGCCCTCTATGGCTACACCTTC
14	TRBV2	TRBJ2-7	TRBD1	few	CASSEAPDRGEQYF	TGTGCCAGCAGTGAAGCTCCGGACAGGGGAGAGCAGTACTTC